The TCR beta chain under discussion was sequenced for a study of CD8 T cells in ankylosing spondylitis. Overall study findings and caveats: What seemed typical of ankylosing spondylitis blood was a TCR beta motif built from several highly homologous variants. Matched ankylosing spondylitis synovial fluid reportedly contained a significantly enriched population of disease-linked clones. There were earlier reports of some motif variants in reactive arthritis synovial fluid and blood.

In regard to this clonotype: Its antigen remains unidentified.

A quantitative 5'-RACE method, one with molecular barcodes, was used to make TCR beta libraries. TCRdb processed the 5' RACE reads anew with MiXCR; each CDR3 protein has one entry. The sample holds about 140,000 distinct CDR3 sequences, 25% to 35% seen once. This CDR3 is built from 13 residues. Trimming stripped 2 bases from V and 2 bases from J, with 7 bases between. Germline CDR1 and CDR2: SQVTM and ANQGSEA. The TCR comes from a male donor with ankylosing spondylitis. This sequence joins TRBV29-1 and TRBJ2-1, with a weak D call TRBD1 (6 bases). Sequencing was carried out using synovial fluid, either unsorted or a sorted T cell fraction (not recorded which). CDR3 DNA: TGCAGCGTTGAAAGGGACACCTACAATGAGCAGTTCTTC. Amino acids: CSVERDTYNEQFF.